Listed here are 5 T cell receptor beta chains from one sample, sequenced in a study of blood T cell repertoires in COVID-19. The table came from immunoSEQ multiplex PCR; TCRdb's copy has only in-frame clones and leaves some out. The table has some 70,000 clones, roughly 80% seen once; the top ten hold approximately 6.6%. The sample consisted of peripheral blood. The receptors were sampled from a man between 60 and 70 years old with acute or convalescent COVID-19.

The rearrangement links TRBV5-6 to TRBJ2-3, with 8 nucleotides matching TRBD2. Germline V gene sequence: CDR1 SGHDT, CDR2 YYEEEE. The junction had 9 bases not matched to a gene; V was cut back by 4 bases and J by 2 bases. The CDR3 is 16 residues long. The CDR3 sequence is CASSQRTSSFTDTQYF. The DNA of the CDR3 is TGTGCCAGCAGCCAAAGGACTAGCAGTTTCACAGATACGCAGTATTTT. The entire variable domain, with the rest obtained from reference TRBV5-6 and TRBJ2-3, is as follows: DAGVTQSPTHLIKTRGQQVTLRCSPKSGHDTVSWYQQALGQGPQFIFQYYEEEERQRGNFPDRFSGHQFPNYSSELNVNALLLGDSALYLCASSQRTSSFTDTQYFGPGTRLTVL.

Only a few counts were recorded for this clone. The chain carries TRBV10-3 and TRBJ1-5, with D possibly TRBD1 on 6 matching bases. CDR3 length: 15 amino acids. CDR1 is ENHRY and CDR2 is SYGVKD in the germline V gene. The V end lost 4 bases, the J end lost 1 base, and 11 bases lay between the germline ends. CDR3 loop: CAISVSQGSNQPQHF. The CDR3 DNA reads as TGTGCCATCAGTGTGTCGCAGGGGAGCAATCAGCCCCAGCATTTT.

The V and J genes are TRBV6-5 and TRBJ1-6; no clear D gene. Germline V gene data show CDR1 as MNHEY and CDR2 as SVGAGI. Trimming removed 2 bases at V and 4 bases at J, with 6 bases between. The CDR3 covers 14 residues. Here the CDR3 reads CASSYTPYNSPLHF. The CDR3 DNA reads as TGTGCCAGCAGTTACACACCTTATAATTCACCCCTCCACTTT.

V gene TRBV9 combines with J gene TRBJ2-1, with D maybe TRBD1 (6 bases). The V end was cut by 0 bases, the J end by 7 bases, with 14 bases between. Per the germline V gene, CDR1 is SGDLS and CDR2 is YYNGEE. The CDR3 runs 15 residues. CDR3 nucleotides: TGTGCCAGCAGCGTAGCTCGGGACATCCGGAATGAGCAGTTCTTC. Translated: CASSVARDIRNEQFF.

The chain has TRBV11-2 and TRBJ2-2, with 11 bases lining up with TRBD2. Germline V gene lookup returns CDR1 SGHAT and CDR2 FQNNGV. The CDR3 spans 14 residues. V was pared by 1 base and J by 8 bases, with 0 bases of the junction left unmatched. The DNA for the CDR3 is TGTGCCAGCAGCTTAGGACTAGCGGGGGGGGAGCTGTTTTTT. Translating it yields CASSLGLAGGELFF.